This is a list of T cell receptor beta chains from one sample in a study of blood T cells in healthy people across ages. One entry per CDR3 protein, called by TCRdb with MiXCR from the 5' RACE reads. The sample carries 600,000 to 900,000 distinct CDR3 sequences, roughly 24% recorded once. The same specimen was also included in a second study, on T cells of mothers and their children.

Sequenced material: blood. These receptor sequences come from a boy between 5 and 17 years old in good health. Each CDR3 is given with its conserved first and last residue.

>TRBV18|TRBJ2-1|17
CASSPAASRYSYNEQFF
>TRBV6-1|.|15
CASTEGLAALHEQFF
>TRBV11-2|TRBJ2-5|16
CASSSRQALYQETQYF
>TRBV6-6|.|13
CASAPFPYNEQFF
>TRBV2|TRBJ1-1|14
CASSFKDQNTEAFF
>TRBV10-3|TRBJ1-1|16
CAISGSPGNLYPEAFF
>TRBV20-1|TRBJ1-2|14
CSARGGGLAYGYTF
>TRBV12-3/TRBV12-4|TRBJ2-5|14
CASSLSYGQETQYF
>TRBV6-2/TRBV6-3|TRBJ1-1|12
CASWQGNTEAFF
>TRBV15|TRBJ2-3|15
CATSRGGRGTDTQYF
>TRBV10-3|TRBJ2-3|14
CAITSGGAKDTQYF
>TRBV29-1|TRBJ2-1|16
CSVEDPRDSSYNEQFF
>TRBV7-2|TRBJ2-5|17
CASMPIGGAQTKETQYF
>TRBV6-5|.|15
CASSSTDGGDNEQFF
>TRBV2|TRBJ2-1|14
CASRTDGSYNEQFF
>TRBV5-1|TRBJ2-7|15
CASSSGGTDLYEQYF
>TRBV6-1|TRBJ2-2|14
CASNRGMNTGELFF
>TRBV29-1|.|11
CSVDGRGKQYF
>TRBV11-3|TRBJ2-3|14
CASSPGLHGDTQYF
>TRBV7-3|TRBJ2-5|12
CASSPTTGAQYF
>TRBV4-2|TRBJ2-5|14
CASSQLGGGETQYF
>TRBV9|TRBJ2-2|17
CASSVVSAAGFRGELFF
>TRBV29-1|TRBJ1-5|15
CSVDHSIYSNQPQHF
>TRBV7-9|TRBJ2-1|17
CASSLAPLAGSYNEQFF
>TRBV3-1|TRBJ2-5|13
CACHTGIQETQYF
>TRBV9|TRBJ2-2|15
CASSVGGTDTGELFF
>TRBV20-1|TRBJ2-7|10
CSASRGEQYF
>TRBV29-1|TRBJ2-5|12
CSVRVAQETQYF
>TRBV18|TRBJ1-4|15
CASSSGLAANEKLFF
>TRBV29-1|TRBJ2-5|11
CSVEGSETQYF
>TRBV5-8|TRBJ2-1|16
CASSSPGQISYNEQFF
>TRBV9|TRBJ2-5|15
CASSARDRPQETQYF
>TRBV2|TRBJ2-5|19
CASSEGRGRQPGPQETQYF
>TRBV6-1|TRBJ1-5|14
CASSVTGIYQPQHF
>TRBV5-1|TRBJ2-2|17
CASSSLLGTGGTGELFF
>TRBV6-1|TRBJ2-5|14
CASGSGGRTETQYF
>TRBV12-5|TRBJ1-5|15
CASVRGRDPGQPQHF
>TRBV18|TRBJ2-1|16
CASSPNARGGRNEQFF
>TRBV5-1|TRBJ2-5|19
CASSLGGGRYLPYQETQYF
>TRBV7-9|TRBJ1-2|15
CASSSRGSHRLGYTF
>TRBV29-1|TRBJ1-2|12
CSVSITGDGYTF
>TRBV6-5|TRBJ1-2|13
CASSSGTGEGYTF
>TRBV9|.|16
CASSVAGGGATYEQYF
>TRBV28|TRBJ1-2|17
CASSRRLQRKGNYGYTF
>TRBV7-2|TRBJ1-1|14
CASSLVGGNTEAFF
>TRBV4-1|TRBJ2-3|17
CASSQLPGLGVGDTQYF
>TRBV5-1|TRBJ2-1|12
CASSAPSNEQFF
>TRBV24-1|TRBJ2-5|14
CATSAGGGLETQYF
>TRBV7-3|.|14
CASSQYDSDNEQFF
>TRBV4-1|TRBJ1-4|15
CASSRVGQGDEKLFF
>TRBV20-1|TRBJ1-1|14
CSARVGAVNTEAFF
>TRBV3-1|TRBJ2-7|15
CASSPLAGVSYEQYF
>TRBV21-1|TRBJ2-7|14
CASSKVQGTYEQYF
>TRBV29-1|TRBJ2-5|12
CSVERLQETQYF
>TRBV12-3/TRBV12-4|TRBJ2-5|12
CASSFGAETQYF
>TRBV9|TRBJ1-2|12
CASSVRAGTYTF
>TRBV15|TRBJ1-2|16
CATSSAPGQGAGGYTF
>TRBV7-9|.|17
CASSLMPSGKPTETQYF